Listed below are T cell receptor beta chains from one sample, sequenced in a study of cytomegalovirus exposure and HLA in healthy donors. Clones were read by immunoSEQ multiplex PCR, and TCRdb kept only the in-frame ones, dropping some. The table shows about 180,000 clones, with around 82% occurring only once. Sequenced: PBMCs. The origin of the receptors is a woman in her fifties or sixties in good health and CMV-seropositive. Each CDR3 is given with its conserved first and last residue. Each record gives: CDR3 length, clone size, V gene, D gene, J gene, CDR3 DNA, CDR3 protein. D genes are given only for firm matches. Clone sizes are given selectively: once, few, many, or a class where the clone is expanded.

CDR3 length: 15; clone size: .; V gene: TRBV9; D gene: TRBD2; J gene: TRBJ2-1; CDR3 DNA: TGTGCCAGCAGCCCGTCGGGGGGGGGCAACAATGAGCAGTTCTTC; CDR3 protein: CASSPSGGGNNEQFF
CDR3 length: 17; clone size: once; V gene: TRBV9; D gene: TRBD2; J gene: TRBJ2-2; CDR3 DNA: TGTGCCAGCAGCGTAGGACTAGCGGGGGAAAACACCGGGGAGCTGTTTTTT; CDR3 protein: CASSVGLAGENTGELFF
CDR3 length: 17; clone size: .; V gene: TRBV7-3; D gene: .; J gene: TRBJ2-7; CDR3 DNA: TGTGCCAGCAGCCCCCAGGGAGGGCAGGGGATTCCCTACGAGCAGTACTTC; CDR3 protein: CASSPQGGQGIPYEQYF
CDR3 length: 14; clone size: .; V gene: TRBV2; D gene: TRBD1; J gene: TRBJ1-5; CDR3 DNA: TGTGCCAGCGCAGGTGGACAGGAGAATCAGCCCCAGCATTTT; CDR3 protein: CASAGGQENQPQHF
CDR3 length: 16; clone size: once; V gene: TRBV30; D gene: .; J gene: TRBJ2-5; CDR3 DNA: TGTGCCTGGAGTCTCCCTCTTCCTTCAACCGGGGAGACCCAGTACTTC; CDR3 protein: CAWSLPLPSTGETQYF
CDR3 length: 12; clone size: .; V gene: TRBV5-6; D gene: TRBD1; J gene: TRBJ1-2; CDR3 DNA: TGTGCCAGCAGCCAGGACAGGGACGGCTACACCTTC; CDR3 protein: CASSQDRDGYTF
CDR3 length: 15; clone size: .; V gene: TRBV18; D gene: TRBD2; J gene: TRBJ2-3; CDR3 DNA: TGTGCCAGCTCACGGACTAGCGGGGGCACAGATACGCAGTATTTT; CDR3 protein: CASSRTSGGTDTQYF
CDR3 length: 14; clone size: few; V gene: TRBV30; D gene: .; J gene: TRBJ1-1; CDR3 DNA: TGTGCCTGGACCGCTGGGACACCGAACACTGAAGCTTTCTTT; CDR3 protein: CAWTAGTPNTEAFF
CDR3 length: 16; clone size: once; V gene: TRBV4-2; D gene: TRBD2; J gene: TRBJ2-7; CDR3 DNA: TGTGCCAGCAGCCAAGCGTTAGCGGGGGGTTCCTACGAGCAGTACTTC; CDR3 protein: CASSQALAGGSYEQYF
CDR3 length: 15; clone size: .; V gene: TRBV14; D gene: .; J gene: TRBJ2-6; CDR3 DNA: TGTGCCAGCAGCCAATGGGGAGTCGGGGCCAACGTCCTGACTTTC; CDR3 protein: CASSQWGVGANVLTF
CDR3 length: 14; clone size: .; V gene: TRBV4-1; D gene: TRBD1; J gene: TRBJ1-1; CDR3 DNA: TGCGCCAGCAGCCCGGGACAGTTGAACACTGAAGCTTTCTTT; CDR3 protein: CASSPGQLNTEAFF
CDR3 length: 13; clone size: .; V gene: TRBV12-5; D gene: .; J gene: TRBJ2-4; CDR3 DNA: TGTGCTAGTGGTCTTCAGGTCAAAAACATTCAGTACTTC; CDR3 protein: CASGLQVKNIQYF
CDR3 length: 11; clone size: once; V gene: TRBV15; D gene: .; J gene: TRBJ2-2; CDR3 DNA: TGTGCCACCAGCTTACAGGGTCAGCTGTTTTTT; CDR3 protein: CATSLQGQLFF
CDR3 length: 18; clone size: .; V gene: TRBV7-8; D gene: TRBD2; J gene: TRBJ2-1; CDR3 DNA: TGTGCCAGCAGCTTAGAATGGGGAATAGCGGGCTCCTACAATGAGCAGTTCTTC; CDR3 protein: CASSLEWGIAGSYNEQFF
CDR3 length: 15; clone size: .; V gene: TRBV7-6; D gene: TRBD2; J gene: TRBJ2-2; CDR3 DNA: TGTGCCAGCAGCTCCTCGGGGGGGAACACCGGGGAGCTGTTTTTT; CDR3 protein: CASSSSGGNTGELFF
CDR3 length: 15; clone size: many; V gene: TRBV5-6; D gene: .; J gene: TRBJ1-1; CDR3 DNA: TGTGCCAGCAGCTTGGCCGGGAGGCCGAACACTGAAGCTTTCTTT; CDR3 protein: CASSLAGRPNTEAFF
CDR3 length: 13; clone size: .; V gene: TRBV19; D gene: .; J gene: TRBJ2-4; CDR3 DNA: TGTGCCAGTAGTCCCTCAGGGGAGGGCATTCAGTACTTC; CDR3 protein: CASSPSGEGIQYF
CDR3 length: 18; clone size: .; V gene: TRBV4-1; D gene: .; J gene: TRBJ2-3; CDR3 DNA: TGCGCCAGCAGCCAGACAGATCTGGGGCTTAGAAGCACAGATACGCAGTATTTT; CDR3 protein: CASSQTDLGLRSTDTQYF
CDR3 length: 13; clone size: .; V gene: TRBV19; D gene: .; J gene: TRBJ2-1; CDR3 DNA: TGTGCCAGTAGTGGTACAGGGTACAATGAGCAGTTCTTC; CDR3 protein: CASSGTGYNEQFF
CDR3 length: 17; clone size: .; V gene: TRBV9; D gene: TRBD2; J gene: TRBJ2-1; CDR3 DNA: TGTGCCAGCAGCGCTCTAGCGGGGGAGATCTCCTACAATGAGCAGTTCTTC; CDR3 protein: CASSALAGEISYNEQFF
CDR3 length: 12; clone size: .; V gene: TRBV6-1; D gene: .; J gene: TRBJ2-7; CDR3 DNA: TGTGCCAGCAGGCCCGACAGCTACGAGCAGTACTTC; CDR3 protein: CASRPDSYEQYF
CDR3 length: 18; clone size: .; V gene: TRBV18; D gene: TRBD2; J gene: TRBJ2-6; CDR3 DNA: TGTGCCAGCTCACGACCGGGACTAACGGCTTCTGGGGCCAACGTCCTGACTTTC; CDR3 protein: CASSRPGLTASGANVLTF
CDR3 length: 18; clone size: .; V gene: TRBV7-9; D gene: TRBD2; J gene: TRBJ2-3; CDR3 DNA: TGTGCCAGCAGCTTAGACTTTAGAAAGCGGGGGGGCGTCGATACGCAGTATTTT; CDR3 protein: CASSLDFRKRGGVDTQYF
CDR3 length: 13; clone size: once; V gene: TRBV6-5; D gene: .; J gene: TRBJ2-4; CDR3 DNA: TGTGCCAGCAGTTATTCCCCTCAAAACATTCAGTACTTC; CDR3 protein: CASSYSPQNIQYF
CDR3 length: 17; clone size: .; V gene: TRBV5-5; D gene: TRBD1; J gene: TRBJ1-5; CDR3 DNA: TGTGCCAGCAGCTTTAACCGGGACAGGGGTGGCAATCAGCCCCAGCATTTT; CDR3 protein: CASSFNRDRGGNQPQHF
CDR3 length: 12; clone size: .; V gene: TRBV29-1; D gene: .; J gene: TRBJ2-1; CDR3 DNA: TGCAGCGTTGAAATAATTCCGGATGAGCAGTTCTTC; CDR3 protein: CSVEIIPDEQFF
CDR3 length: 13; clone size: few; V gene: TRBV9; D gene: .; J gene: TRBJ2-3; CDR3 DNA: TGTGCCAGCAGCGTAGGGGGAGCAGATACGCAGTATTTT; CDR3 protein: CASSVGGADTQYF
CDR3 length: 16; clone size: .; V gene: TRBV19; D gene: TRBD1; J gene: TRBJ1-1; CDR3 DNA: TGTGCCAGTAGTATCACCCAGTCAAGACAGGGATTTGTGGCTTTCTTT; CDR3 protein: CASSITQSRQGFVAFF
CDR3 length: 16; clone size: .; V gene: TRBV4-2; D gene: TRBD2; J gene: TRBJ2-7; CDR3 DNA: TGTGCCAGCAGCCAAGAAGGGACTAGCGGTGATTACGAGCAGTACTTC; CDR3 protein: CASSQEGTSGDYEQYF
CDR3 length: 15; clone size: .; V gene: TRBV10-3; D gene: .; J gene: TRBJ1-1; CDR3 DNA: TGTGCCATCAGCCCTACGGGATTTCGGGACACTGAAGCTTTCTTT; CDR3 protein: CAISPTGFRDTEAFF
CDR3 length: 15; clone size: .; V gene: TRBV9; D gene: TRBD2; J gene: TRBJ2-7; CDR3 DNA: TGTGCCAGCAGCGTAGGTGGGGGGGACGCCTACGAGCAGTACTTC; CDR3 protein: CASSVGGGDAYEQYF
CDR3 length: 15; clone size: .; V gene: TRBV7-9; D gene: TRBD1; J gene: TRBJ2-7; CDR3 DNA: TGTGCCAGCAGGGCAGGGACAGGGCCTCCCCACGAGCAGTACTTC; CDR3 protein: CASRAGTGPPHEQYF
CDR3 length: 16; clone size: .; V gene: TRBV19; D gene: TRBD1; J gene: TRBJ2-7; CDR3 DNA: TGTGCCAGTTCCTCTTCGTGGGGACAGGGGTCCTACGAGCAGTACTTC; CDR3 protein: CASSSSWGQGSYEQYF
CDR3 length: 15; clone size: .; V gene: TRBV12-5; D gene: TRBD1; J gene: TRBJ1-1; CDR3 DNA: TGTGCTAGTGGTTTGGTACAGGGGGCGCGTACTGAAGCTTTCTTT; CDR3 protein: CASGLVQGARTEAFF
CDR3 length: 15; clone size: once; V gene: TRBV7-9; D gene: TRBD1; J gene: TRBJ2-7; CDR3 DNA: TGTGCCAGCAGCTTATCGGGACAGGGGACATATGGGCAGTACTTC; CDR3 protein: CASSLSGQGTYGQYF
CDR3 length: 13; clone size: .; V gene: TRBV19; D gene: TRBD1; J gene: TRBJ1-5; CDR3 DNA: TGTGCCAGTTCGGACAGGGTTGTTCAGCCCCAGCATTTT; CDR3 protein: CASSDRVVQPQHF
CDR3 length: 17; clone size: .; V gene: TRBV4-1; D gene: TRBD1; J gene: TRBJ2-1; CDR3 DNA: TGCGCCAGCAGCCGAGTGGACAGGGGATTTTCCTACAATGAGCAGTTCTTC; CDR3 protein: CASSRVDRGFSYNEQFF
CDR3 length: 17; clone size: .; V gene: TRBV6-1; D gene: .; J gene: TRBJ1-5; CDR3 DNA: TGTGCCAGCAGTGAAAGGGGATCCTCTAATCTAAATCAGCCCCAGCATTTT; CDR3 protein: CASSERGSSNLNQPQHF
CDR3 length: 12; clone size: .; V gene: TRBV5-6; D gene: .; J gene: TRBJ1-2; CDR3 DNA: TGTGCCAGCAGCGCGGCGCCAGGGGCCTACACCTTC; CDR3 protein: CASSAAPGAYTF
CDR3 length: 14; clone size: .; V gene: TRBV29-1; D gene: TRBD2; J gene: TRBJ2-7; CDR3 DNA: TGCAGCGTCGGCACTAGCGGGGACTCCTACGAGCAGTACTTC; CDR3 protein: CSVGTSGDSYEQYF
CDR3 length: 14; clone size: .; V gene: TRBV4-1; D gene: .; J gene: TRBJ2-7; CDR3 DNA: TGCGCCAGCAGCCAATCCTCAGGGGCCTACGAGCAGTACTTC; CDR3 protein: CASSQSSGAYEQYF
CDR3 length: 11; clone size: .; V gene: TRBV14; D gene: .; J gene: TRBJ2-7; CDR3 DNA: TGTGCCAGCAGCCTTCGTTACGAGCAGTACTTC; CDR3 protein: CASSLRYEQYF
CDR3 length: 15; clone size: few; V gene: TRBV4-3; D gene: TRBD2; J gene: TRBJ2-5; CDR3 DNA: TGCGCCAGCAGCCACACCGGGACTAGTGACGAGACCCAGTACTTC; CDR3 protein: CASSHTGTSDETQYF